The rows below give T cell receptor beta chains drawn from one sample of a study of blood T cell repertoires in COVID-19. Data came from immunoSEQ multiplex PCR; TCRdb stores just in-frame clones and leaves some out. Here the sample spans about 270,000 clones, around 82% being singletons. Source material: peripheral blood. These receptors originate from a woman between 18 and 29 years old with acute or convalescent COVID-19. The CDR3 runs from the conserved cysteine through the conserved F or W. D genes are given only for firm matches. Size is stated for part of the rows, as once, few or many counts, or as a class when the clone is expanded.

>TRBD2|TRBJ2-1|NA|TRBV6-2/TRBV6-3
TGTGCCAGCAGTTACGGGGTATCGGGAGGGCCCTACAATGAGCAGTTCTTC
CASSYGVSGGPYNEQFF
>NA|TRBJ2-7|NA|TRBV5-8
TGTGCCAGCAGCCTACTACGAGGGTACGAGCAGTACTTC
CASSLLRGYEQYF
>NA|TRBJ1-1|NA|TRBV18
TGTGCCAGCTCCCCCGGGGAGAACACTGAAGCTTTCTTT
CASSPGENTEAFF
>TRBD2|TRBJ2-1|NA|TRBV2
TGTGCCAGCACCGAGAGGGCTAGCGGGAGCCTAAGCTACAATGAGCAGTTCTTC
CASTERASGSLSYNEQFF
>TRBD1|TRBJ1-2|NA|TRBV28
TGTGCCAGCAGTTTAAAGTGGCAGGGGGCACGATATGGCTACACCTTC
CASSLKWQGARYGYTF
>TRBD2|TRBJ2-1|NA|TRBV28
TGTGCCAGCAGTTTTTGGACTAGCGGAAATCTAATATACAATGAGCAGTTCTTC
CASSFWTSGNLIYNEQFF
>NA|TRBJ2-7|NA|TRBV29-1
TGCAGCGTTACGGGGGGACAGGACTACGAGCAGTACTTC
CSVTGGQDYEQYF
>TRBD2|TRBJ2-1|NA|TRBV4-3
TGCGCCAGCAGCCCACGGTCTAGCGGGGGCCCCGGGAATGAGCAGTTCTTC
CASSPRSSGGPGNEQFF
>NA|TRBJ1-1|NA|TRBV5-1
TGCGCCAGCAGCTTTACAGGCGTATACGAAGCTTTCTTT
CASSFTGVYEAFF
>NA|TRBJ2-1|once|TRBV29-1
TGCAGCGTTGAATCCGGGATCTACAATGAGCAGTTCTTC
CSVESGIYNEQFF
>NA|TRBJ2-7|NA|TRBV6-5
TGTGCCAGCAGCCGGACTGTCCAATACGAGCAGTACTTC
CASSRTVQYEQYF
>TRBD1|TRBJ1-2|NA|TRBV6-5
TGTGCCAGCAGTCGGGACAGGCTCTATGGCTACACCTTC
CASSRDRLYGYTF
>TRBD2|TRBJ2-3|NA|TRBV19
TGTGCCAGTAGTCCTACTAGCGGGAGAGATACGCAGTATTTT
CASSPTSGRDTQYF
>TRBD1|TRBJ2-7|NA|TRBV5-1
TGCGCCAGCAGCCAGTTCCCGGGACAGCAATACGAGCAGTACTTC
CASSQFPGQQYEQYF
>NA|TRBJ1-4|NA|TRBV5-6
TGTGCCAGCAGCGGAGGGGTGTGGAGGGGCACTAATGAAAAACTGTTTTTT
CASSGGVWRGTNEKLFF
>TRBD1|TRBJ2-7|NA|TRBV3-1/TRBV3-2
TGTGCCAGCAGCCAGCCGACAGGGGTTGACGAGCAGTACTTC
CASSQPTGVDEQYF
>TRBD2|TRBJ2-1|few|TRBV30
TGTGCCTGGACAGTGACCAGGACTAGCGGGAGGGCCTCCTACAATGAGCAGTTCTTC
CAWTVTRTSGRASYNEQFF
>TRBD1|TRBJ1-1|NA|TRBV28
TGTGCCAGCAGGGACGGGGACAGGGGTTGGTGGACTGAAGCTTTCTTT
CASRDGDRGWWTEAFF
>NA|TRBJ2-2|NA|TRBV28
TGTGCCAGCAGTCCCGGACGGGGCACCGGGGAGCTGTTTTTT
CASSPGRGTGELFF